A selection of T cell receptor beta chains follows, all from one sample in a study of early T cells in non-severe SARS-CoV-2 infection. In TCRdb, the 5' RACE reads were re-called with MiXCR into one record per CDR3 protein. Of 75,000 to 90,000 distinct CDR3 sequences listed, about 10% are singletons. Sequences were derived from whole blood, sampled at baseline. The receptors stem from an adult who was a healthcare worker with PCR-confirmed SARS-CoV-2 infection or an uninfected control (not recorded which). The CDR3 runs from the conserved cysteine through the conserved F or W. A D gene is named only where the DNA matches it firmly. Not all rows give a size; the values are once, few, many and, for expanded clones, a class.

D gene	clone size	V gene	J gene	CDR3 length	CDR3 DNA	CDR3 protein
TRBD2	many	TRBV7-6	TRBJ2-5	17	TGTGCCAGCAGCTTTTTGGGGAGCGGGAGTCGGGGAGAGACCCAGTACTTC	CASSFLGSGSRGETQYF
TRBD2	few	TRBV4-1	TRBJ2-3	17	TGCGCCAGCAGCCAAGATATGCTAGCGGGAAGAGGGGATACGCAGTATTTT	CASSQDMLAGRGDTQYF
-	-	TRBV20-1	TRBJ2-1	16	TGCAGTGCTTACCATTCATTCCAGCGATACGAACATGAGCAGTTCTTC	CSAYHSFQRYEHEQFF
-	-	TRBV4-1	TRBJ1-1	18	TGCGCCAGCAGCCAGCTACGGGACACTCGGGGAGAGGGCACTGAAGCTTTCTTT	CASSQLRDTRGEGTEAFF
TRBD1	many	TRBV18	TRBJ1-6	16	TGTGCCAGCTCACCGGGACAGCTTATAAATAATTCACCCCTCCACTTT	CASSPGQLINNSPLHF
-	-	TRBV27	TRBJ2-4	12	TGTGCCAGCAGAGACCGCCTAGACATTCAGTACTTC	CASRDRLDIQYF
-	-	TRBV5-4	TRBJ1-4	13	TGTGCCAGCAGCTTGCCAAACAATGAAAAACTGTTTTTT	CASSLPNNEKLFF
TRBD1	-	TRBV12-3/TRBV12-4	TRBJ2-1	15	TGTGCCAGCAGTTTACCGGGGACAGGGAACAATGAGCAGTTCTTC	CASSLPGTGNNEQFF
-	few	TRBV7-9	TRBJ1-2	13	TGTGCCAGCAGCTTGTCTTCAATTAGGGGCTACACCTTC	CASSLSSIRGYTF
-	many	TRBV6-1	TRBJ1-6	15	TGTGCCAGCAGTGAAGCAGACACAAGCAATTCACCCCTCCACTTT	CASSEADTSNSPLHF
TRBD2	-	TRBV20-1	TRBJ2-7	14	TGCAGTGCTAGCAAGACTAGCGGGAGACGCGAGCAGTACTTC	CSASKTSGRREQYF
TRBD2	-	TRBV12-3/TRBV12-4	TRBJ2-7	15	TGTGCCAGCAGCCGGACTAGCGGGCAGCCCTACGAGCAGTACTTC	CASSRTSGQPYEQYF
TRBD1	-	TRBV5-1	TRBJ2-5	15	TGCGCCAGCAGCGGGGGACAGGGCCCTCAAGAGACCCAGTACTTC	CASSGGQGPQETQYF
-	few	TRBV11-2	TRBJ2-2	14	TGTGCCAGCAGCTTAGGCAGGAAGGAAGGGGAGCTGTTTTTT	CASSLGRKEGELFF
TRBD1	many	TRBV4-1	TRBJ1-2	13	TGCGCCAGCAGCCAAGGACAGGGGGATGGCTACACCTTC	CASSQGQGDGYTF
-	few	TRBV12-3/TRBV12-4	TRBJ1-5	13	TGTGCCAGCAGTTTTGCCAGAAGTCAGCCCCAGCATTTT	CASSFARSQPQHF
-	few	TRBV7-2	TRBJ1-2	13	TGTGCCAGCAGCAGGATGACAGACTATGGCTACACCTTC	CASSRMTDYGYTF
-	-	TRBV2	TRBJ2-1	11	TGTGCCAGCAGTGAAACTCGGGAGCAGTTCTTC	CASSETREQFF
TRBD1	-	TRBV27	TRBJ1-6	14	TGTGCCAGCAGTTTGGACAGGAGGGGCTCACCCCTCCACTTT	CASSLDRRGSPLHF
-	many	TRBV6-6	TRBJ1-4	16	TGTGCCAGCAGTGTGGGCCGCTTTGCAACTAATGAAAAACTGTTTTTT	CASSVGRFATNEKLFF
-	-	TRBV25-1	TRBJ2-7	14	TGTGCCAGCAGTGAACCCGGGAGCTCTTACGAGCAGTACTTC	CASSEPGSSYEQYF
-	-	TRBV7-9	TRBJ2-1	15	TGTGCCAGCAGCTTTGTGGGCGGCCGGGCCAATGAGCAGTTCTTC	CASSFVGGRANEQFF
TRBD2	-	TRBV7-9	TRBJ2-7	13	TGTGCCAGCAGCGTCACTAGCGGGTACGAGCAGTACTTC	CASSVTSGYEQYF
-	-	TRBV20-1	TRBJ2-7	11	TGCAGTGCTAGGATGGACTACGAGCAGTACTTC	CSARMDYEQYF
-	many	TRBV6-1	TRBJ1-2	12	TGTGCCAGCAGACGGCGATACTATGGCTACACCTTC	CASRRRYYGYTF
-	many	TRBV7-8	TRBJ1-5	14	TGTGCCAGCAAACTGGGGGCGAGCAATCAGCCCCAGCATTTT	CASKLGASNQPQHF
-	few	TRBV6-6	TRBJ1-1	11	TGTGCCAGCAGCGCGACGGTTGAAGCTTTCTTT	CASSATVEAFF
-	few	TRBV29-1	TRBJ2-7	11	TGCAGCTCCCGACTGGGGGACGAGCAGTACTTC	CSSRLGDEQYF
-	many	TRBV27	TRBJ1-6	13	TGTGCCAGCAGCCGATTGGGTACAGGGTGGCTCCACTTT	CASSRLGTGWLHF
-	many	TRBV27	TRBJ2-3	14	TGTGCCAGCAGTTCAACCAGTGGGGGGTATACGCAGTATTTT	CASSSTSGGYTQYF
-	few	TRBV30	TRBJ2-1	11	TGTGCTCGGAGGGTCTACAATGAGCAGTTCTTC	CARRVYNEQFF
-	few	TRBV7-3	TRBJ2-1	15	TGTGCCAGCAGCTTAACGGGGGGCGCACTAGGAGAGCAGTTCTTC	CASSLTGGALGEQFF
-	many	TRBV7-9	TRBJ1-1	11	TGTGCCAGCAGCTTAGAAACTGAAGCTTTCTTT	CASSLETEAFF
-	many	TRBV10-2	TRBJ2-7	13	TGCGCCAGCAAGACAAGCTACTCCTACGAGCAGTACTTC	CASKTSYSYEQYF
-	many	TRBV3-1	TRBJ2-7	16	TGTGCCAGCAGCCAAGATGGACGGCGGGTAACCTACGAGCAGTACTTC	CASSQDGRRVTYEQYF
-	few	TRBV9	TRBJ2-3	12	TGTGCCAGCAGCGCATCTAGAGATACGCAGTATTTT	CASSASRDTQYF
-	-	TRBV7-9	TRBJ1-1	12	TGTGCCAGCAGCTTATGGGACACTGAAGCTTTCTTT	CASSLWDTEAFF
TRBD2	-	TRBV19	TRBJ2-2	14	TGTGCCAGTCGAGCGGGGCTGAACACCGGGGAGCTGTTTTTT	CASRAGLNTGELFF